This note documents a single T cell receptor (beta chain) sequence. Mismatch with germline at one junction end may stem from a read error. This specimen includes other DNA sequences encoding the same CDR3. This sample is drawn from a study of shared clonotypes between healthy human individuals. Cells designated naive CD8 were CD45RO-negative and were positively selected for CCR7, with terminally differentiated effector memory CD45RA+ cells excluded. The authors split each subset's genomic DNA evenly across several immunoSEQ plates. Libraries were prepared by immunoSEQ multiplex PCR; TCRdb keeps only in-frame clonotypes and omits some of them. The profile shows about 2 million clones, 85% to 95% of them singletons. The TCR comes from a young man in good health. The sample comprised naive CD8+ T cells sorted from blood.

DNA of the CDR3: TGTGCCAGCAGTTACCCGGACAGCTTGAACACCGAAGCTTTCTTT. Its translation is CASSYPDSLNTEAFF. This chain connects TRBV6-6 to TRBJ1-1, with a tentative D call TRBD1 (6 bases). The length of the CDR3 is 15 residues. Germline lookup yields CDR1 MNHNY and CDR2 SVGAGI (reference sequence).